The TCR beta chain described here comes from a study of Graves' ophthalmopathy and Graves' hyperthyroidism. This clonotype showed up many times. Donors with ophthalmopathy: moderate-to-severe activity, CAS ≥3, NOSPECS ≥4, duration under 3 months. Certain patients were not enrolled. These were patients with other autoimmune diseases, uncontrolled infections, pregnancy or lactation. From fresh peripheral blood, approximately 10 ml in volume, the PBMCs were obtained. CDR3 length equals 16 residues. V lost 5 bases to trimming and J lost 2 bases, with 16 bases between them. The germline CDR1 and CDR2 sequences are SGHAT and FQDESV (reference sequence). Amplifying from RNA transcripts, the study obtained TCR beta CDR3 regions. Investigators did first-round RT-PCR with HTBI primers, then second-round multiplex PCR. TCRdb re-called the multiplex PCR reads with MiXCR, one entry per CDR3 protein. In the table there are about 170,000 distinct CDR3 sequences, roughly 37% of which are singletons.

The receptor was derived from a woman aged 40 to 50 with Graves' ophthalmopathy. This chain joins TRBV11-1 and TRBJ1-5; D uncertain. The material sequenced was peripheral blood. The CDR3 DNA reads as TGTGCCAGCAGCACCTCCAATACAATAGGCAATCAGCCCCAGCATTTT. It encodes CASSTSNTIGNQPQHF.